This passage covers 13 T cell receptor beta chains from one sample sequenced in a study of T cell repertoires and Cas9 in healthy adults. Sequencing was performed with immunoSEQ multiplex PCR; in TCRdb, only in-frame clones are kept and a portion is missing. The sample consists of approximately 22,000 clones, around 92% of them appearing once. Input material: CD4+ effector T cells (CD127+, CD25-, CD137-, CD154-) from PBMCs; culture status not recorded. The receptors were sampled from a human donor in good health.

The table lists this clone with a count of one. This chain joins TRBV7-3 and TRBJ2-1, with D unresolved. CDR1 and CDR2 (germline): SGHTA, FQGTGA. The CDR3 extends over 16 amino acids. The V end lost 6 bases, the J end lost 4 bases, and 19 bases lay between the germline ends. In nucleotides, the CDR3 is TGTGCCAGCAGTACCGGGCCGGGCGGAAATTACAATGAGCAGTTCTTC. This codes for CASSTGPGGNYNEQFF. The entire variable domain, with the rest obtained from reference TRBV7-3 and TRBJ2-1, is as follows: GAGVSQTPSNKVTEKGKYVELRCDPISGHTALYWYRQSLGQGPEFLIYFQGTGAADDSGLPNDRFFAVRPEGSVSTLKIQRTERGDSAVYLCASSTGPGGNYNEQFFGPGTRLTVL.

The CDR3 spells CASSFVSGSSEQYF. The DNA for the CDR3 is TGTGCCAGCAGCTTTGTTTCAGGCTCATCCGAGCAGTACTTC. The chain links TRBV11-3 to TRBJ2-7, with D unclear. CDR1 is SGHNT, CDR2 YENEEA, per germline. Trimming removed 3 bases at V and 6 bases at J, with 15 bases between. CDR3 length: 14 residues.

This sequence joins TRBV28 and TRBJ1-2; 9 positions agree with TRBD1. V was pared by 2 bases and J by 7 bases, with 20 bases of the junction left unmatched. This CDR3 contains 19 residues. CDR1 is MDHEN and CDR2 is SYDVKM in the germline V gene. The CDR3: CASSLPGGGQGTLKGGYTF. The DNA of the CDR3 is TGTGCCAGCAGTTTACCGGGCGGGGGACAGGGCACCCTGAAGGGTGGCTACACCTTC.

The chain has TRBV28 and TRBJ2-1; TRBD2 is a possible D gene (6 bases). From germline, CDR1 is MDHEN and CDR2 SYDVKM. Trimming removed 2 bases from V and 2 bases from J, with 31 bases in between. This CDR3 has 22 residues. The CDR3 reads CASSLIGNWDSGRFSAYNEQFF. In DNA form, the CDR3 reads TGTGCCAGCAGTTTAATCGGGAATTGGGATAGCGGCCGCTTCAGCGCCTACAATGAGCAGTTCTTC.

V is TRBV11-2 and J is TRBJ2-7; no clear D. V gave up 3 bases and J gave up 2 bases, with 14 bases separating them. The CDR3 is 15 residues long. The V gene's germline CDR1 is SGHAT and CDR2 FQNNGV. Written as DNA, the CDR3 is TGTGCCAGCAGCTTTTTAGTGGGTAAGACCTACGAGCAGTACGTC. This translates into CASSFLVGKTYEQYV.

The chain combines TRBV20-1 with TRBJ1-1; no clear D. CDR1 is DFQATT, CDR2 SNEGSKA, per germline (reference sequence). Trimming shortened V by 4 bases and J by 6 bases, and 6 bases separated the two germline ends. The CDR3 extends over 10 amino acids. CDR3 in amino acids: CSAKGSEAFF. In DNA form, the CDR3 reads TGCAGTGCTAAGGGTTCTGAAGCTTTCTTT.

This chain uses TRBV7-6 with TRBJ2-7; D is possibly TRBD1 or TRBD2 (6 bases each). Per the germline V gene, CDR1 is SGHVS and CDR2 is FNYEAQ. The CDR3 extends over 12 amino acids. Trimming took 5 bases from V and 5 from J, leaving 10 bases between them. CDR3: CASSPGAHEQYF. CDR3 DNA sequence: TGTGCCAGCAGCCCGGGGGCCCACGAGCAGTACTTC. The whole variable domain, remainder taken from reference TRBV7-6 and TRBJ2-7, is GAGVSQSPRYKVTKRGQDVALRCDPISGHVSLYWYRQALGQGPEFLTYFNYEAQQDKSGLPNDRFSAERPEGSISTLTIQRTEQRDSAMYRCASSPGAHEQYFGPGTRLTVT.

The chain links TRBV7-6 to TRBJ2-1; 8 bases fit TRBD2. Germline trimming cut 4 bases from V and 7 bases from J; bases unmatched to any gene: 9. This CDR3 is built from 15 residues. Germline V gives CDR1 SGHVS, CDR2 FNYEAQ. The CDR3 sequence: CASSSTYSGMNEQFF. In DNA, the CDR3 is TGTGCCAGCAGCTCTACTTATAGCGGGATGAATGAGCAGTTCTTC.

The gene calls are TRBV19 and TRBJ2-3; 7 bases are shared with TRBD1. The CDR3 has 16 residues. Germline V gives CDR1 LNHDA, CDR2 SQIVND (reference sequence). V was clipped by 4 bases and J by 1 base; unmatched bases: 8. The CDR3 nucleotides are TGTGCCAGTAGTAGTAGGGCAGGGGGAGGCACAGATACGCAGTATTTT. It translates to CASSSRAGGGTDTQYF.

For this clone: The germline gene is not matched at one end of the junction; a read error may be the cause. The chain recombines TRBV11-1 with TRBJ1-6; no clear D. The length of the CDR3 is 18 residues. CDR1 and CDR2 (germline): SGHAT, FQDESV (reference sequence). Here the CDR3 DNA reads TGTGCCAGCAGTTTAGACGGCAGGCGTCCTTCTGCAAATTCACCCCTCCACTTT. This codes for CASSLDGRRPSANSPLHF.

This clone was recorded only once. This chain uses TRBV29-1 with TRBJ1-1; D is perhaps TRBD1 (6 bases). Germline V gives CDR1 SQVTM, CDR2 ANQGSEA. This CDR3 region has 11 residues. V was pared by 4 bases and J by 10 bases, with 13 bases between. CDR3 sequence reads: CSVARGGRAFF. The CDR3 nucleotides are TGCAGCGTTGCGAGGGGGGGACGAGCTTTCTTT.

The rearrangement links TRBV5-1 to TRBJ2-5, with 9 bases identical to TRBD2. The germline V gene encodes CDR1 SGHRS and CDR2 YFSETQ. CDR3 length: 15 residues. Unmatched junction bases numbered 6, after V lost 4 bases and J lost 2 bases. CDR3 amino acids: CASSPGLAGQETQYF. CDR3 DNA: TGCGCCAGCAGCCCCGGGCTAGCGGGACAAGAGACCCAGTACTTC.

The chain carries TRBV18 and TRBJ2-5; D possibly corresponds to TRBD2 (6 bases). V lost 2 bases and J lost 2, with 15 bases in between. CDR1 KGHSH and CDR2 LQKENI come from the germline V gene. The length of the CDR3 is 16 residues. The CDR3 DNA follows: TGTGCCAGCTCACCATGGCGGGATGGAAGGCAAGAGACCCAGTACTTC. Translating it yields CASSPWRDGRQETQYF.